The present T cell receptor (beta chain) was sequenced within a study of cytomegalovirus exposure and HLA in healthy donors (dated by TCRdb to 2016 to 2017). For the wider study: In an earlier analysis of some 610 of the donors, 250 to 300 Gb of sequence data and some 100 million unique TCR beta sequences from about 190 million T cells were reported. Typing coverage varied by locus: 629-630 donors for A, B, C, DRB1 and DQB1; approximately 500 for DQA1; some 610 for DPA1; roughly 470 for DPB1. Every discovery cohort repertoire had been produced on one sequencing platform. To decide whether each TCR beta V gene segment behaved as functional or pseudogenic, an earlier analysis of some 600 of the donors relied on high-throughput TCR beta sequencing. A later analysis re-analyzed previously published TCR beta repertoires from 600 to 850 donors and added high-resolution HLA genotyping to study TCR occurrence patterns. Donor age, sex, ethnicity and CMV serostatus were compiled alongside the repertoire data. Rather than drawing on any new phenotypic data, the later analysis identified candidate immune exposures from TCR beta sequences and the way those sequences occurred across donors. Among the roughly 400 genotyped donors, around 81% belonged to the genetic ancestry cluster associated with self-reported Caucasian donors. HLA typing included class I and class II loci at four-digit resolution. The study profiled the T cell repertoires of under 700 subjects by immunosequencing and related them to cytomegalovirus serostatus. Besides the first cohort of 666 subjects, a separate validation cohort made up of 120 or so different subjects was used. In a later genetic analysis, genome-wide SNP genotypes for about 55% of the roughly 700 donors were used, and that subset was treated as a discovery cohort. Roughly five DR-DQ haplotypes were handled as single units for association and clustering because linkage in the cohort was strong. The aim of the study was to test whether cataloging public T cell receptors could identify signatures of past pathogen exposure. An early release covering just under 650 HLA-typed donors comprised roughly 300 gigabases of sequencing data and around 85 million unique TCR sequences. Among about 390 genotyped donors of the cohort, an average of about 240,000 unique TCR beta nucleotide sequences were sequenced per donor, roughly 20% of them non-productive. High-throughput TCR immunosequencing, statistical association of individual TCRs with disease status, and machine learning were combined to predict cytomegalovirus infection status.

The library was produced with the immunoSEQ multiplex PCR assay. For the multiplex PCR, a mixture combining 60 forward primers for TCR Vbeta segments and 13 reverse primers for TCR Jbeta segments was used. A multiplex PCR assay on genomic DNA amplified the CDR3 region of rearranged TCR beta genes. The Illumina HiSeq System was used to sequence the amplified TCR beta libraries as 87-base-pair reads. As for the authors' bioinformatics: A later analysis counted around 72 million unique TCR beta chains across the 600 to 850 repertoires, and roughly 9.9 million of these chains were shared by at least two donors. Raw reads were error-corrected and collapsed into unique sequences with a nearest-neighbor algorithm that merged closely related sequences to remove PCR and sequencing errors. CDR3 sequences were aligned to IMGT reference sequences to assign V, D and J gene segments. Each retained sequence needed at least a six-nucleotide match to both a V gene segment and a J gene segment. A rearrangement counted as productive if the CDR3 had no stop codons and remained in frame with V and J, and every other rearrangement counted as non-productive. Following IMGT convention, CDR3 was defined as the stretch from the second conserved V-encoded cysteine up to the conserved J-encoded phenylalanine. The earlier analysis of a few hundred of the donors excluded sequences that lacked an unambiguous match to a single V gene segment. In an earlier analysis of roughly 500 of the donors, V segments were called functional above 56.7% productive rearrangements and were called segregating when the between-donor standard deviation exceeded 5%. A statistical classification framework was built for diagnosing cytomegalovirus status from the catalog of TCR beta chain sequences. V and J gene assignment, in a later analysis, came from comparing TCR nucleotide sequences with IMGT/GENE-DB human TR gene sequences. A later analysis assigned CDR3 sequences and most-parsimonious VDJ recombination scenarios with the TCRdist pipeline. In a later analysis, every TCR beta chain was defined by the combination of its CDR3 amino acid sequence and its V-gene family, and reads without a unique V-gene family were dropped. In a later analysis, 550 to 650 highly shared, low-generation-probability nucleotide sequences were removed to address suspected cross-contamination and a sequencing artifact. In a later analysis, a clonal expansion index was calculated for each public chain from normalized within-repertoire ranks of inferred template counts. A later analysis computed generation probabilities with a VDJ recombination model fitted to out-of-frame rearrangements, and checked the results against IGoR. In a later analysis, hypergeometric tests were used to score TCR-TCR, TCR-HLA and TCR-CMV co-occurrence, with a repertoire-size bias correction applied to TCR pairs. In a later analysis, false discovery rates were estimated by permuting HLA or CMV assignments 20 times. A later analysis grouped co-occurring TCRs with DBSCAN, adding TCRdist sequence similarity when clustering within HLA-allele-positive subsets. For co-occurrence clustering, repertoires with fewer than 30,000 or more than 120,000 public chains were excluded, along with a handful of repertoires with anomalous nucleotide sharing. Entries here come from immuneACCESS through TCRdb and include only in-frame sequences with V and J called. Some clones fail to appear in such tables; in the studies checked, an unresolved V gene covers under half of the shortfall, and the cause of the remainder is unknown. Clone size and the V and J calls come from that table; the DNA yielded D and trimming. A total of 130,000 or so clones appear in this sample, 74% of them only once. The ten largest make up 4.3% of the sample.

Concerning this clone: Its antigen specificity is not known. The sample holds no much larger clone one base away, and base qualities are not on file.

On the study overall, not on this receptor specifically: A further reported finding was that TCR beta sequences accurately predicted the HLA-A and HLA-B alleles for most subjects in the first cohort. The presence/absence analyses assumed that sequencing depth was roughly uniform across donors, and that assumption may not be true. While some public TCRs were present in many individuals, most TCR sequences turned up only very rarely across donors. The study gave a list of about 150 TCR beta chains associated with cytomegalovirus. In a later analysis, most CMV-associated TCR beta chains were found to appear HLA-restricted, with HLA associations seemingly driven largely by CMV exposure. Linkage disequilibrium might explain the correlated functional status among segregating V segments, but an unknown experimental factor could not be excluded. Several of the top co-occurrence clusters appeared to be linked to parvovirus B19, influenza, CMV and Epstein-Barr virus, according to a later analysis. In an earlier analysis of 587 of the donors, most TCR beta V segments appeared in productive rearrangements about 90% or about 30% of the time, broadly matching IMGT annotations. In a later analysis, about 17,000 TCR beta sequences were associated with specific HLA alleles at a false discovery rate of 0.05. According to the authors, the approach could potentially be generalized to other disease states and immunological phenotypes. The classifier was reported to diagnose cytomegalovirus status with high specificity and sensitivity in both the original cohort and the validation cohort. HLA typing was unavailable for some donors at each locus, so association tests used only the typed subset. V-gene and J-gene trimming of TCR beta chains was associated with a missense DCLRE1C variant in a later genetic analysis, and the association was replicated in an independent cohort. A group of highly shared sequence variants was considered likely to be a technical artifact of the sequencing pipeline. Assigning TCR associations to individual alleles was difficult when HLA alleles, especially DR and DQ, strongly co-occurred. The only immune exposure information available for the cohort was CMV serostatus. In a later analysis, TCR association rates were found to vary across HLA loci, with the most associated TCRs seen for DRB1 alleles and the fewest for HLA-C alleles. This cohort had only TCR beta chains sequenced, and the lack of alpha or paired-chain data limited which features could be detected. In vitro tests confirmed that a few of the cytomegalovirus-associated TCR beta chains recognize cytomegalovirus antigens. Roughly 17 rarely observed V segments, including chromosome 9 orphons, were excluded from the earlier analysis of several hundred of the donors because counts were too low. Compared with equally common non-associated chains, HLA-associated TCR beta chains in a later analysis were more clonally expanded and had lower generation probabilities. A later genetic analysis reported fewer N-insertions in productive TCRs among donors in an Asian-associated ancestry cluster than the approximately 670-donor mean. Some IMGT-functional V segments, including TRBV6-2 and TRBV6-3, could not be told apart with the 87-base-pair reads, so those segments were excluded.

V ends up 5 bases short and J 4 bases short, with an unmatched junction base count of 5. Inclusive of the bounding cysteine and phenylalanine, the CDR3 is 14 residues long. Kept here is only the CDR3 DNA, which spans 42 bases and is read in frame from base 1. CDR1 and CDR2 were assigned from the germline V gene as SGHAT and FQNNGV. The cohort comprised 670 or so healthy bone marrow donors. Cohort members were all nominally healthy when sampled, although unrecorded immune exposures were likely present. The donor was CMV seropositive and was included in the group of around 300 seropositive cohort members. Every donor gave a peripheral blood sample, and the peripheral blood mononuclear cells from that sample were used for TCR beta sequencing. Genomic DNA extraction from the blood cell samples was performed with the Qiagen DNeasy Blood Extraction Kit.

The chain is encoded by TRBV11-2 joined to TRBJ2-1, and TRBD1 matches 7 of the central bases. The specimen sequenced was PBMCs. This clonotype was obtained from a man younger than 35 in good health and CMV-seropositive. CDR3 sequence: CASSPRQGYNEQFF. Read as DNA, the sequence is TGTGCCAGCAGCCCCCGACAGGGATACAATGAGCAGTTCTTC. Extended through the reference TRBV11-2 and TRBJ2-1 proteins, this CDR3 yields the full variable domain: EAGVAQSPRYKIIEKRQSVAFWCNPISGHATLYWYQQILGQGPKLLIQFQNNGVVDDSQLPKDRFSAERLKGVDSTLKIQPAKLEDSAVYLCASSPRQGYNEQFFGPGTRLTVL.